Listed below are T cell receptor beta chains from one sample, sequenced in a study of human T cells and chemical hapten exposure. A single record per CDR3 protein comes from TCRdb applying MiXCR to the 5' RACE reads. This sample has some 150,000 distinct CDR3 sequences, with 3.5% to 5% found just once. These receptors came from a female donor in good health. CDR3s include the opening cysteine and the closing phenylalanine or tryptophan. D genes are given only for firm matches. Only some rows state a clone size, as once, few, many or a class for expanded clones.

D gene	V gene	J gene	clone size	CDR3 protein	CDR3 DNA
TRBD1	TRBV5-4	TRBJ2-3	many	CASSLEGAVSTDTQYF	TGTGCCAGCAGCTTGGAGGGGGCGGTGAGCACAGATACGCAGTATTTT
-	TRBV7-8	TRBJ2-1	many	CASRGSGNNEQFF	TGTGCCAGCAGGGGTTCCGGGAACAATGAGCAGTTCTTC
TRBD1	TRBV15	TRBJ1-2	many	CATSTWDRGSYGYTF	TGTGCCACCAGCACATGGGACAGGGGATCTTATGGCTACACCTTC
-	TRBV5-1	TRBJ1-6	many	CASSLSGTDNAPLHF	TGCGCCAGCAGCTTGTCCGGGACGGACAATGCACCCCTCCACTTT
-	TRBV13	TRBJ1-6	few	CASSLLTENSPLHF	TGTGCCAGCAGCCTTCTGACCGAAAATTCACCCCTCCACTTT
-	TRBV28	TRBJ1-1	many	CASSPSTDLRNTEAFF	TGTGCCAGCAGTCCTTCGACAGACCTTAGGAACACTGAAGCTTTCTTT
TRBD1	TRBV20-1	TRBJ1-4	many	CSARRTGPNEKLFF	TGCAGTGCTCGAAGGACAGGACCGAATGAAAAACTGTTTTTT
-	TRBV20-1	TRBJ2-5	few	CSAKGGFETQYF	TGCAGTGCTAAGGGGGGTTTCGAGACCCAGTACTTC
-	TRBV11-2	TRBJ2-3	many	CASSLGPRRDTQYF	TGTGCCAGCAGCTTAGGACCCCGGAGGGATACGCAGTATTTT
-	TRBV12-3/TRBV12-4	TRBJ1-6	many	CASSSTALRESPLHF	TGTGCCAGCAGTTCGACAGCTCTCCGAGAATCACCCCTCCACTTT
TRBD2	TRBV2	TRBJ2-1	-	CARENIPSGGAHEQFF	TGTGCCAGGGAGAACATCCCTAGCGGGGGGGCCCATGAGCAGTTCTTC
-	TRBV6-1	TRBJ1-2	-	CASSEAGRVGGYTF	TGTGCCAGCAGTGAAGCGGGACGCGTGGGGGGCTACACCTTC
TRBD2	TRBV5-4	TRBJ2-3	many	CASSGTSGRDTQYF	TGTGCCAGCAGCGGTACTAGCGGCCGAGATACGCAGTATTTT
TRBD1	TRBV6-5	TRBJ1-2	many	CASSPSTGDQRGYTF	TGTGCCAGCAGTCCTTCGACAGGGGACCAAAGGGGCTACACCTTC